This TCR beta chain was captured in a study of cytomegalovirus exposure and HLA in healthy donors. The germline V gene encodes CDR1 LGHNA and CDR2 YSLEER. V was shortened by 0 bases and J by 2 bases, with 14 bases between the two germline ends. This CDR3 is 16 amino acids long. This clone is a singleton in its sample. Its antigen is currently unknown. Study results and caveats: A few of the chains that were CMV-associated were confirmed in vitro to be specific for CMV antigens.

Only in-frame clones appear in the TCRdb table, and some are missing; sequencing was by immunoSEQ multiplex PCR. Here the sample spans some 250,000 clones, almost 90% being singletons. Donors were drawn from the approximately 120-subject validation cohort, separate from the approximately 670-subject first cohort. The rearrangement joins TRBV4-3 to TRBJ2-7; D may be TRBD1 (6 bases). The sequence was obtained from a young woman in good health and CMV-seronegative. What was sequenced was PBMCs. In DNA, the CDR3 is TGCGCCAGCAGCCAAGACCTGGGACAAGGAGCCTACGAGCAGTACTTC. This sequence encodes CASSQDLGQGAYEQYF.